The 32 T cell receptor beta chains in this list originate from one sample, sequenced in a study of blood T cell repertoires in COVID-19. The assay was immunoSEQ multiplex PCR, and TCRdb's table has in-frame clones only and misses some. The sample consists of about 230,000 clones, roughly 84% of them appearing once. The sequenced sample consisted of peripheral blood. Receptor source: a man in his fifties or sixties with active or convalescent COVID-19.

The chain links TRBV5-1 to TRBJ2-2, with a weak D call TRBD2 (5 bases). The CDR3 runs 12 residues. Trimming cost V 7 bases and J 6 bases, with 10 bases left between them. Germline loops: CDR1 SGHRS, CDR2 YFSETQ. The CDR3 DNA sequence: TGCGCCAGCTCCGGGGTGTCCGGGGAGCTGTTTTTT. Its protein is CASSGVSGELFF.

V is TRBV2 and J is TRBJ1-3; D is unresolved. Deletions cut 3 bases from V and 0 bases from J, with 12 bases between. The CDR3 runs to 16 residues. CDR1 SNHLY and CDR2 FYNNEI come from the germline V gene. The CDR3 DNA reads as TGTGCCAGCAGTGACGACAACCCGAGCTCTGGAAACACCATATATTTT. Its protein is CASSDDNPSSGNTIYF.

The chain uses TRBV6-5 and TRBJ1-4, with TRBD1 identical over 9 bases. The trim removed 10 bases at V and 2 bases at J, leaving 5 bases unmatched. Per germline, CDR1 MNHEY and CDR2 SVGAGI. This CDR3 region has 14 residues. CDR3 in DNA: TGTGCCAAGGACAGGGGATGGACTAATGAAAAACTGTTTTTT. Translation: CAKDRGWTNEKLFF.

The chain links TRBV19 to TRBJ1-6, with D maybe TRBD1 (5 bases). V gave up 3 bases and J gave up 5 bases, with 11 bases separating them. Germline V lookup: CDR1 LNHDA, CDR2 SQIVND (reference sequence). The CDR3 spans 15 residues. In nucleotides, the CDR3 is TGTGCCAGTAGTATCACAGGCCCCGATAATTCACCCCTCCACTTT. Translated, it gives CASSITGPDNSPLHF. The complete variable domain, with remaining parts taken from reference TRBV19 and TRBJ1-6, reads DGGITQSPKYLFRKEGQNVTLSCEQNLNHDAMYWYRQDPGQGLRLIYYSQIVNDFQKGDIAEGYSVSREKKESFPLTVTSAQKNPTAFYLCASSITGPDNSPLHFGNGTRLTVT.

V is TRBV7-2 and J is TRBJ2-3; D may be TRBD1 (5 bases). Germline values: CDR1 SGHTA, CDR2 FQGNSA. The CDR3 has 11 amino acids. The V end was cut by 0 bases, the J end by 10 bases, with 5 bases between. CDR3 nucleotides: TGTGCCAGCAGCTTAGCAGGGGCGCAGTATTTT. This codes for CASSLAGAQYF.

The rearrangement uses TRBV18 and TRBJ2-5; tentatively, D is TRBD2 (5 bases). The CDR3 has 13 residues. Between the trimmed V and J ends, which lost 1 base and 9 bases, there was a span of 12 bases. The germline gives CDR1 KGHSH, CDR2 LQKENI. The chain's CDR3 is CASSPRQEVAQYF. For the CDR3, the DNA is TGTGCCAGCTCACCACGCCAGGAGGTAGCCCAGTACTTC.

The table lists this clone with a few counts. This rearrangement joins TRBV4-1 to TRBJ1-2; D gene uncertain. CDR3 length: 14 residues. The V end lost 4 bases, the J end lost 5 bases, and 14 bases lay between the germline ends. Germline V gene data show CDR1 as MGHRA and CDR2 as YSYEKL. The CDR3 bases are TGCGCCAGCAGCCTTAACAGCCCTGGGTATGGCTACACCTTC. It yields the protein CASSLNSPGYGYTF.

The rearrangement joins TRBV5-4 to TRBJ2-7, with TRBD1 matching 10 bases. CDR1 is SGHNT, CDR2 YYREEE, per germline (reference sequence). Trimming took 4 bases from V and 5 from J; bases not matched to a gene: 9. The CDR3 totals 15 residues. The CDR3 reads CASSRRQGAVNEQYF. The CDR3 DNA reads as TGTGCCAGCAGCCGTCGACAGGGGGCGGTCAACGAGCAGTACTTC. The whole variable domain, remainder taken from reference TRBV5-4 and TRBJ2-7, is ETGVTQSPTHLIKTRGQQVTLRCSSQSGHNTVSWYQQALGQGPQFIFQYYREEENGRGNFPPRFSGLQFPNYSSELNVNALELDDSALYLCASSRRQGAVNEQYFGPGTRLTVT.

In this sample, this clone turned up once. V usage is TRBV7-2 and J usage is TRBJ1-2; 7 bases align to TRBD1. With 3 bases clipped from V and 9 bases from J, the junction kept 7 bases outside the gene matches. Germline CDR1 is SGHTA and CDR2 is FQGNSA. The CDR3 is 13 residues long. The CDR3 spells CASSFTEDRSYTF. For the CDR3, the DNA is TGTGCCAGCAGCTTTACTGAGGACAGGAGCTACACCTTC.

Points on this clone: Other DNA sequences in the sample encode the same CDR3. The chain has TRBV18 and TRBJ1-6; 8 nucleotides match TRBD1. This CDR3 is 14 amino acids long. Germline loops: CDR1 KGHSH, CDR2 LQKENI. The V segment lost 3 bases and the J segment 9 bases; nucleotides outside the gene matches: 4. The CDR3 nucleotides read TGTGCCAGCTCACCGGACAGGGTGGGTTCACCCCTCCACTTT. It codes for CASSPDRVGSPLHF.

The genes are TRBV5-4 and TRBJ1-2; tentatively, D is TRBD1 (6 bases). Germline values: CDR1 SGHNT, CDR2 YYREEE (reference sequence). This CDR3 contains 14 residues. The germline V and J ends were trimmed by 4 bases and 3 bases, with 13 bases remaining between them. The chain's CDR3 is CASSPAQGYYGYTF. Here the CDR3 DNA reads TGTGCCAGCAGCCCCGCACAGGGTTACTATGGCTACACCTTC.

The chain carries TRBV6-5 and TRBJ1-6, with D uncertain. The CDR3 runs to 14 residues. Trimming shortened V by 8 bases and J by 5 bases, and 13 bases separated the two germline ends. CDR1 and CDR2 from the germline V gene are MNHEY and SVGAGI. The CDR3 loop is CASAPGPNNSPLHF. CDR3 bases: TGTGCCAGCGCGCCGGGTCCGAATAATTCACCCCTCCACTTT.

The chain is built from TRBV11-3 and TRBJ2-3; 10 bases fit TRBD2. The V gene's germline CDR1 is SGHNT and CDR2 YENEEA. The V and J ends lost 5 bases and 4 bases, in that order; junction bases with no gene match: 12. The CDR3 runs 17 residues. The CDR3 sequence is CASSRWTSGLSPDTQYF. The CDR3 coding sequence is TGTGCCAGCAGCCGGTGGACTAGCGGTCTTTCTCCAGATACGCAGTATTTT. Using reference TRBV11-3 and TRBJ2-3 for the parts outside the CDR3, the full variable domain is EAGVVQSPRYKIIEKKQPVAFWCNPISGHNTLYWYLQNLGQGPELLIRYENEEAVDDSQLPKDRFSAERLKGVDSTLKIQPAELGDSAVYLCASSRWTSGLSPDTQYFGPGTRLTVL.

This clone appeared a few times. V and J are TRBV9 and TRBJ1-1; D gene ambiguous. Germline-derived CDR1 and CDR2 are SGDLS and YYNGEE. V shed 0 bases and J shed 0 bases, with 6 bases lying between them. CDR3 length equals 14 residues. The CDR3, as DNA: TGTGCCAGCAGCGTAGGACACCTGAACACTGAAGCTTTCTTT. Its translation: CASSVGHLNTEAFF.

The J gene is TRBJ2-5, the V gene TRBV28, with D perhaps matching TRBD2 (5 bases). Trimming took off 2 bases at V and 5 bases at J, with 12 bases between the two ends. This CDR3 is built from 14 residues. The germline gives CDR1 MDHEN, CDR2 SYDVKM. CDR3 sequence: CASSLGGLRETQYF. The CDR3 DNA is TGTGCCAGCAGTTTAGGCGGACTTCGGGAGACCCAGTACTTC. Full variable domain (rest looked up from reference TRBV28 and TRBJ2-5): DVKVTQSSRYLVKRTGEKVFLECVQDMDHENMFWYRQDPGLGLRLIYFSYDVKMKEKGDIPEGYSVSREKKERFSLILESASTNQTSMYLCASSLGGLRETQYFGPGTRLLVL.

The chain links TRBV15 to TRBJ1-1; D is undetermined. The CDR3 spans 12 residues. V lost 4 bases, J lost 6 bases, and 9 bases lay in between. CDR1 and CDR2 (germline): LNHNV, YYDKDF (reference sequence). CDR3 amino acids: CATSNRVPEAFF. The DNA for the CDR3 is TGTGCCACCAGCAACCGGGTCCCTGAAGCTTTCTTT.

The chain uses TRBV9 and TRBJ1-2; 9 bases are shared with TRBD1. V trimming: 0 bases; J trimming: 6 bases; junction bases outside the gene matches: 6. CDR1 is SGDLS and CDR2 is YYNGEE in the germline V gene. The CDR3 totals 15 residues. CDR3 nucleotides: TGTGCCAGCAGCGTAGCTGACAGGGGGTCGCATGGCTACACCTTC. Translated: CASSVADRGSHGYTF.

This chain uses TRBV6-5 with TRBJ1-1; D is perhaps TRBD1 (5 bases). V was pared by 6 bases and J by 3 bases, with 8 bases between. The CDR3 consists of 12 residues. The germline CDR1 and CDR2 sequences are MNHEY and SVGAGI. As DNA, the CDR3 is TGTGCCAGCAGGGGGCCTTACACTGAAGCTTTCTTT. This sequence encodes CASRGPYTEAFF.

The chain links TRBV4-1 to TRBJ2-7, with D possibly being TRBD1 (5 bases). The CDR3 runs 15 residues. CDR1 is MGHRA, CDR2 YSYEKL, per germline. V dropped 4 bases and J dropped 0 bases, with 13 bases sitting between them. CDR3 region: CASSPGAQSSYEQYF. The CDR3 nucleotides are TGCGCCAGCAGCCCTGGGGCTCAAAGCTCCTACGAGCAGTACTTC.

The gene calls are TRBV28 and TRBJ2-3; possibly TRBD2 for D (6 bases). Germline CDR1 is MDHEN and CDR2 is SYDVKM. The ends were cut back, 6 bases at V and 6 bases at J, with 13 bases in the middle. The CDR3 consists of 13 residues. CDR3 protein: CASRLGTSDTQYF. The CDR3 DNA follows: TGTGCCAGCAGACTAGGGACTTCGGATACGCAGTATTTT.

The gene calls are TRBV30 and TRBJ1-2, with D perhaps TRBD1 (5 bases). This CDR3 comprises 14 residues. The germline V gene has CDR1 GTSNPN and CDR2 SVGIG (reference sequence). V shed 3 bases and J shed 4 bases, with 15 bases lying between them. The DNA for the CDR3 is TGTGCCTGGAGGATCCCTTTGGGGCCCTATGGCTACACCTTC. This encodes CAWRIPLGPYGYTF.

The rearrangement links TRBV19 to TRBJ2-1; D is possibly TRBD2 (5 bases). This CDR3 has 12 amino acids. Germline CDR1 reads LNHDA; CDR2 reads SQIVND (reference sequence). V was pared by 6 bases and J by 8 bases, with 11 bases between. The CDR3 is CASRDFFDEQFF. CDR3 sequence (DNA): TGTGCCAGTAGGGACTTCTTTGATGAGCAGTTCTTC.

CDR3 residues: CASSRTSGTGKRGYGYTF. DNA of the CDR3: TGTGCCAGTAGTAGAACGTCCGGGACAGGGAAAAGGGGCTATGGCTACACCTTC. The V gene is TRBV19, the J gene TRBJ1-2, with TRBD1 matching over 9 bases. CDR1 is LNHDA and CDR2 is SQIVND in the germline V gene (reference sequence). The junction had 16 bases not matched to a gene; V was cut back by 4 bases and J by 4 bases. The CDR3 sequence is 18 residues long.

The chain employs TRBV5-4 and TRBJ2-7; D might be TRBD1 (5 bases). The germline V gene has CDR1 SGHNT and CDR2 YYREEE (reference sequence). The CDR3 covers 15 residues. The V end lost 3 bases, the J end lost 3 bases, and 16 bases lay between the germline ends. CDR3 sequence reads: CASSYTGFSDYEQYF. DNA of the CDR3: TGTGCCAGCAGCTACACAGGATTCTCAGACTACGAGCAGTACTTC.

The chain recombines TRBV7-3 with TRBJ2-3, with TRBD2 identical over 7 bases. CDR3 size: 15 residues. V lost 2 bases and J lost 7; bases outside the gene matches: 9. CDR1 SGHTA and CDR2 FQGTGA come from the germline V gene. The CDR3 reads CASSLQRGDIHTQYF. The CDR3 region has the DNA TGTGCCAGCAGCTTACAGCGGGGCGACATACATACGCAGTATTTT.

A note on this clone: The germline gene is not matched at one end of the junction; a read error may be the cause. The chain recombines TRBV14 with TRBJ2-1; D is unresolved. CDR1 and CDR2 (germline): SGHDN, FVKESK. The CDR3 length is 13 residues. CDR3 DNA: TGTGCCAGCAGCCAAGATTTCCCCCTCCCCCCGGTCTTC. Encoded protein: CASSQDFPLPPVF.

The CDR3 region has the DNA TGTGCCAGCAGCTCAAACTCAGGGTCCCAAGAGACCCAGTACTTC. It is translated as CASSSNSGSQETQYF. The chain has TRBV11-2 and TRBJ2-5, with D maybe TRBD1 (5 bases). The CDR3 contains 15 residues. Germline CDR1 is SGHAT and CDR2 is FQNNGV. V dropped 4 bases and J dropped 1 base, with 13 bases sitting between them.

J is TRBJ1-1 and V is TRBV10-2; weak D call: TRBD1 (6 bases). The germline V and J ends were trimmed by 3 bases and 2 bases, with 13 bases remaining between them. CDR3 length: 15 amino acids. Germline V gene lookup returns CDR1 WSHSY and CDR2 SAAADI. The CDR3 loop reads CASSDGGTPNTEAFF. The CDR3 nucleotides read TGCGCCAGCAGTGACGGGGGGACACCCAACACTGAAGCTTTCTTT.

This clone came up a few times. This chain uses TRBV29-1 with TRBJ1-1, with D maybe TRBD1 (5 bases). The CDR3 contains 13 residues. Germline CDR1 reads SQVTM; CDR2 reads ANQGSEA. Between the trimmed V and J ends, which lost 6 bases and 4 bases, there was a span of 15 bases. CDR3 DNA sequence: TGCAGCGTCGCACAGGAGAAGGGCACTGAAGCTTTCTTT. Its protein is CSVAQEKGTEAFF.

The V gene is TRBV2, the J gene TRBJ1-1; weak D call: TRBD1 (6 bases). There are 14 residues in the CDR3. CDR1 is SNHLY and CDR2 is FYNNEI in the germline V gene. The ends were cut back, 5 bases at V and 0 bases at J, with 10 bases in the middle. The CDR3 region has the DNA TGTGCCAGCAGTCCCGGGACAATGAACACTGAAGCTTTCTTT. Translating gives CASSPGTMNTEAFF.

The chain links TRBV3-1 (or the pseudogene TRBV3-2) to TRBJ2-2; weak D call: TRBD1 (5 bases). The CDR3 runs to 16 residues. The ends were cut back, 0 bases at V and 4 bases at J, with 12 bases in the middle. The germline CDR1 and CDR2 sequences are LGHDT and YNNKEL (reference sequence). DNA for the CDR3: TGTGCCAGCAGCCAAGATAGGGGCTACTTCACCGGGGAGCTGTTTTTT. Translation: CASSQDRGYFTGELFF.

V and J are TRBV2 and TRBJ1-6; possible D gene TRBD1, 6 bases. CDR1 is SNHLY, CDR2 FYNNEI, per germline. The CDR3 has 14 amino acids. V shed 7 bases and J shed 5 bases, with 12 bases lying between them. CDR3 in amino acids: CASIGTINNSPLHF. The CDR3 DNA reads as TGTGCCAGCATAGGGACAATCAATAATTCACCCCTCCACTTT.